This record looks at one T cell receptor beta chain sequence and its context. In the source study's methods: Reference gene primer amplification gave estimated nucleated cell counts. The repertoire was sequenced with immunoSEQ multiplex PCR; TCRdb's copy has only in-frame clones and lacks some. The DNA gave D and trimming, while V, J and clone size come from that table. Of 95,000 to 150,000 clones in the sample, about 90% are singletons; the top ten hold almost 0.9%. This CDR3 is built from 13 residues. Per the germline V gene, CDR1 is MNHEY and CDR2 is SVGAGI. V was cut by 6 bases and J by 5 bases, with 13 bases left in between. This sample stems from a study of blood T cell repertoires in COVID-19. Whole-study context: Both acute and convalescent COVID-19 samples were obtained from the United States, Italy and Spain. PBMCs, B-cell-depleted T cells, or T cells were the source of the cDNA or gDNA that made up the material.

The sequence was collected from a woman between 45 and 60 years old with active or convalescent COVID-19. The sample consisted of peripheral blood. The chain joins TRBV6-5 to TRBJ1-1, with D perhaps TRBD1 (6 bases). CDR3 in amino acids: CASSPQGLTEAFF. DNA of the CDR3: TGTGCCAGCAGCCCACAGGGATTAACTGAAGCTTTCTTT.